The rows below give T cell receptor beta chains drawn from one sample of a study of identical twins. TCRdb processed the 5' RACE reads anew with MiXCR; each CDR3 protein has one entry. The sample consists of about 790,000 distinct CDR3 sequences, approximately 18% of them appearing once. This sample also appeared in a second study, on T cells expressing NK-cell markers.

Sequencing input: PBMCs. These receptors all come from a young woman in good health. Each CDR3 is given with its conserved first and last residue. A D gene is named only where the DNA matches it firmly. Rows give clone size only sometimes, using once, few, many, or a class for an expanded clone.

TRBJ1-1	TRBD1	.	TRBV5-1	CASSWRTGRDTEAFF	TGCGCCAGCAGCTGGCGGACAGGGAGGGACACTGAAGCTTTCTTT
TRBJ2-7	.	.	TRBV6-1	CASTNREEQYF	TGTGCCAGCACAAATCGGGAGGAGCAGTACTTC
TRBJ1-1	.	few	TRBV5-1	CASSLRGSAEAFF	TGCGCCAGCAGCCTAAGGGGCTCGGCTGAAGCTTTCTTT
TRBJ2-5	.	.	TRBV19	CASSPIGGRQETQYF	TGTGCCAGTAGTCCGATTGGCGGGCGACAAGAGACCCAGTACTTC
TRBJ2-3	.	many	TRBV12-3/TRBV12-4	CASSLNTGGTDTQYF	TGTGCCAGCAGTTTGAACACCGGGGGCACAGATACGCAGTATTTT
TRBJ2-3	TRBD2	few	TRBV10-3	CAISLTSGATDTQYF	TGTGCCATCAGTCTGACTAGCGGGGCCACAGATACGCAGTATTTT
TRBJ1-1	.	few	TRBV12-3/TRBV12-4	CASSFGQGNTEAFF	TGTGCCAGCAGTTTTGGGCAGGGGAACACTGAAGCTTTCTTT
TRBJ1-6	.	few	TRBV5-1	CASSRGQEVSPLHF	TGCGCCAGCAGCCGAGGACAAGAGGTATCACCCCTCCACTTT
TRBJ2-7	TRBD1	.	TRBV10-3	CAINPGGTYEQYF	TGTGCCATCAATCCAGGGGGCACCTACGAGCAGTACTTC
TRBJ2-7	TRBD2	few	TRBV7-2	CASSLAGGVYEQYF	TGTGCCAGCAGCTTGGCGGGGGGTGTATACGAGCAGTACTTC
TRBJ2-1	TRBD2	.	TRBV29-1	CSVEIYLTSGGMYEQFF	TGCAGCGTTGAAATCTATTTGACTAGCGGGGGGATGTATGAGCAGTTCTTC
TRBJ2-1	TRBD1	.	TRBV20-1	CSAVDRGLYNEQFF	TGCAGTGCTGTCGACAGGGGGCTCTACAATGAGCAGTTCTTC
TRBJ2-2	TRBD1	.	TRBV4-2	CASSQVRQGLTGELFF	TGTGCCAGCAGCCAAGTGCGACAGGGCCTCACCGGGGAGCTGTTTTTT
TRBJ1-1	.	few	TRBV3-1	CASSLQPRKNTEAFF	TGTGCCAGCAGCCTCCAGCCGCGCAAGAACACTGAAGCTTTCTTT
TRBJ2-4	.	.	TRBV6-6	CASSSRELVYF	TGTGCCAGCAGCTCCCGGGAGTTGGTGTACTTC
TRBJ2-3	TRBD2	.	TRBV10-1	CASSSSGLAGDTQYF	TGCGCCAGCAGCTCCTCGGGACTAGCGGGAGATACGCAGTATTTT
TRBJ2-5	.	few	TRBV20-1	CSASRDQGQETQYF	TGCAGTGCTAGCAGGGACCAGGGCCAAGAGACCCAGTACTTC
TRBJ2-1	TRBD2	few	TRBV5-1	CASSLDSRSGGVINEQFF	TGCGCCAGCAGCTTGGACTCTCGAAGCGGGGGGGTAATCAATGAGCAGTTCTTC
TRBJ1-3	.	few	TRBV12-3/TRBV12-4	CASSSQGSIYF	TGTGCCAGCAGTTCTCAGGGTTCCATATATTTT
TRBJ2-2	TRBD1	few	TRBV6-5	CASSYQGANTGELFF	TGTGCCAGCAGTTACCAGGGGGCGAACACCGGGGAGCTGTTTTTT
TRBJ2-7	TRBD1	many	TRBV5-1	CASSPYPGTGASYEQYF	TGCGCCAGCAGCCCATATCCCGGGACAGGGGCTTCATACGAGCAGTACTTC
TRBJ2-5	.	few	TRBV5-1	CASGQGLQETQYF	TGCGCCAGCGGACAGGGACTACAAGAGACCCAGTACTTC
TRBJ2-1	TRBD2	few	TRBV3-1	CASSQDRGTSGRNEQFF	TGTGCCAGCAGCCAAGATCGAGGCACTAGCGGGAGGAATGAGCAGTTCTTC
TRBJ2-5	TRBD2	.	TRBV12-3/TRBV12-4	CASSSQAGDQETQYF	TGTGCCAGCAGTTCCCAGGCGGGGGACCAAGAGACCCAGTACTTC
TRBJ2-7	.	.	TRBV6-5	CASSRSDSSYEQYF	TGTGCCAGCAGTCGCTCGGACAGCTCCTACGAGCAGTACTTC
TRBJ2-7	.	few	TRBV7-2	CASSLVAAGTSYEQYF	TGTGCCAGCAGCTTAGTAGCGGCGGGCACTTCCTACGAGCAGTACTTC
TRBJ2-1	.	.	TRBV27	CASTFTSSYNEQFF	TGTGCCAGCACCTTTACCAGCTCCTACAATGAGCAGTTCTTC
TRBJ1-1	TRBD1	.	TRBV4-3	CASSQEIQGAGMNTEAFF	TGCGCCAGCAGCCAAGAGATACAGGGGGCTGGAATGAACACTGAAGCTTTCTTT
TRBJ2-1	TRBD2	.	TRBV9	CASSVGLAGGKTEQFF	TGTGCCAGCAGCGTAGGACTAGCGGGGGGGAAGACGGAGCAGTTCTTC
TRBJ1-2	.	.	TRBV7-3	CASSLTSGGAGSGYTF	TGTGCCAGCAGCTTAACTTCGGGAGGGGCCGGCTCTGGCTACACCTTC
TRBJ2-2	TRBD2	few	TRBV20-1	CSARLAGWGTGELFF	TGCAGTGCTAGGCTAGCGGGATGGGGCACCGGGGAGCTGTTTTTT
TRBJ1-1	.	.	TRBV9	CASSALRTEAFF	TGTGCCAGCAGCGCTTTGAGGACTGAAGCTTTCTTT
TRBJ2-1	.	.	TRBV10-3	CAIRRTDGYNEQFF	TGTGCCATCAGACGAACCGACGGATACAATGAGCAGTTCTTC
TRBJ2-3	TRBD2	few	TRBV29-1	CSVEARLAGSTDTQYF	TGCAGCGTTGAGGCTAGACTAGCGGGCAGCACAGATACGCAGTATTTT
TRBJ2-1	TRBD2	many	TRBV12-3/TRBV12-4	CASSRTSGISNEQFF	TGTGCCAGCAGTAGGACTAGCGGGATTTCAAATGAGCAGTTCTTC
TRBJ2-5	TRBD1	.	TRBV7-9	CASSSGTGRFEETQYF	TGTGCCAGCAGCTCTGGGACAGGGAGATTTGAAGAGACCCAGTACTTC
TRBJ2-2	.	.	TRBV9	CASSVEGTNTGELFF	TGTGCCAGCAGCGTAGAAGGCACGAACACCGGGGAGCTGTTTTTT
TRBJ2-1	.	few	TRBV12-3/TRBV12-4	CASTLGGGYNEQFF	TGTGCCAGCACCCTGGGGGGCGGGTACAATGAGCAGTTCTTC
TRBJ2-3	TRBD1	few	TRBV4-3	CASSQGTGRKNTQYF	TGCGCCAGCAGCCAAGGGACAGGGAGGAAAAATACGCAGTATTTT
TRBJ2-1	.	.	TRBV18	CASSFSLAASYNEQFF	TGTGCCAGCTCATTCTCCTTAGCGGCCTCCTACAATGAGCAGTTCTTC
TRBJ2-5	TRBD2	few	TRBV7-2	CASSQRTSGSRETQYF	TGTGCCAGCAGCCAACGGACTAGCGGGAGCAGGGAGACCCAGTACTTC
TRBJ2-7	.	few	TRBV4-3	CASSQVGGRIHEQYF	TGCGCCAGCAGCCAAGTAGGTGGCAGGATACACGAGCAGTACTTC
TRBJ1-1	TRBD1	.	TRBV29-1	CSVETGRNTEAFF	TGCAGCGTCGAGACAGGGAGGAACACTGAAGCTTTCTTT
TRBJ2-2	.	.	TRBV6-2/TRBV6-3	CASSPTSFSARIWELFF	TGTGCCAGCAGTCCCACCTCTTTTAGCGCGAGAATCTGGGAGCTGTTTTTT
TRBJ2-1	.	.	TRBV7-9	CASSNPGQQFF	TGTGCCAGCAGCAACCCGGGACAGCAGTTCTTC
TRBJ2-7	TRBD1	.	TRBV2	CASSYMTGYPYEQYF	TGTGCCAGCAGTTATATGACAGGGTACCCCTACGAGCAGTACTTC
TRBJ2-3	.	.	TRBV7-9	CASSGPGTSTDTQYF	TGTGCCAGCAGCGGCCCGGGAACGTCCACAGATACGCAGTATTTT
TRBJ2-7	.	.	TRBV12-3/TRBV12-4	CASSLNRRVLYF	TGTGCCAGCAGTTTAAATAGAAGGGTCCTGTACTTC
TRBJ2-3	TRBD2	.	TRBV6-1	CASLERGHTDTQYF	TGTGCCAGTCTAGAGCGGGGGCACACAGATACGCAGTATTTT